There are a few counts of the clone carrying this T cell receptor (beta chain). As yet, its antigen is unknown. Autoimmune disease history or systemic immunosuppression was exclusionary. Clones were read by immunoSEQ multiplex PCR, and TCRdb kept only the in-frame ones, dropping some. The sample holds about 30,000 clones, 74% seen once. This entry comes from a study of OX40 agonist ivuxolimab in advanced cancers. Study-level information: Allowance was made for prior anti-PD-1, anti-PD-L1 or anti-CTLA-4 therapy, and 40% had some.

V lost 4 bases and J 3 bases, leaving 7 bases between the germline ends. The CDR3 is 13 amino acids. Germline CDR1 reads SGHDT; CDR2 reads YYEEEE. Study conclusions and caveats: Still undetermined is the antigen specificity of the expanded peripheral T cells.

The TCR was taken from an adult with an advanced solid tumor such as melanoma, head and neck, liver or kidney cancer. The source was CD4+ or CD8+ T cells sorted from blood, collected in a trial of the OX40 agonist ivuxolimab. This chain uses TRBV5-6 with TRBJ1-4; no firm D call. The CDR3 DNA is TGTGCCAGCAGCGGTAGGGCTAATGAAAAACTGTTTTTT. Protein product: CASSGRANEKLFF.